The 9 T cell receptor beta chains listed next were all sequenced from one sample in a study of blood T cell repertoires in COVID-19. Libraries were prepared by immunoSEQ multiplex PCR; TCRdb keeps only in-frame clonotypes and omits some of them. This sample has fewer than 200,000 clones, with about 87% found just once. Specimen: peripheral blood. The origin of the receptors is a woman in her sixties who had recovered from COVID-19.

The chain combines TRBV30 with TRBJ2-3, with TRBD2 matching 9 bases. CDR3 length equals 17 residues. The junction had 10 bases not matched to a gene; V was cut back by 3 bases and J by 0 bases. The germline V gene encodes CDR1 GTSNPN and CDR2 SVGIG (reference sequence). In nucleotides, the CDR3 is TGTGCCTGGAGGATTCGTTTAGCGGGGGTCAGCACAGATACGCAGTATTTT. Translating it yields CAWRIRLAGVSTDTQYF.

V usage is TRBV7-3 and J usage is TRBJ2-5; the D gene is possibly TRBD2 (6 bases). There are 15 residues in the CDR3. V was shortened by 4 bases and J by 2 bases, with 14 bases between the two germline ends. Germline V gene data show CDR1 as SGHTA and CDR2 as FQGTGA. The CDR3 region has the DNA TGTGCCAGCAGCTCGCATGCGGGACCACAAGAGACCCAGTACTTC. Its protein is CASSSHAGPQETQYF.

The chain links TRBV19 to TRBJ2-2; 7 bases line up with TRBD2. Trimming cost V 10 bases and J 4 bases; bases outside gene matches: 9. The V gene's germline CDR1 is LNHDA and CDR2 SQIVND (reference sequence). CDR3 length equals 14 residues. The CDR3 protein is CATHPGGPTGELFF. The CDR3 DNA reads TGTGCCACTCACCCGGGAGGCCCCACCGGGGAGCTGTTTTTT.

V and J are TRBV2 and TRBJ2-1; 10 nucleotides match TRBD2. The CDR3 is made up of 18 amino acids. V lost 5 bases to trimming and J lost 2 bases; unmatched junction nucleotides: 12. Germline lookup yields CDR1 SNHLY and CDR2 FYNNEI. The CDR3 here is CASSPLAGTSVTYNEQFF. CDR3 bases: TGTGCCAGCAGTCCACTAGCGGGGACGAGCGTTACCTACAATGAGCAGTTCTTC.

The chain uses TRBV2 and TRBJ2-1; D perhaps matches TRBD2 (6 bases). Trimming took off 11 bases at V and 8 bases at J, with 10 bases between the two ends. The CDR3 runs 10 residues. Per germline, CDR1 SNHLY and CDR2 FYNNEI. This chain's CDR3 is CAGGEDEQFF. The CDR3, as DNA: TGTGCCGGAGGGGAGGATGAGCAGTTCTTC.

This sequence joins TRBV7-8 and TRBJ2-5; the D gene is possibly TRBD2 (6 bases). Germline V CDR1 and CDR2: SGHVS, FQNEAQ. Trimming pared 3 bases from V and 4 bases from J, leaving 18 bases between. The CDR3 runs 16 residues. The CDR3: CASSFTPGLGGETQYF. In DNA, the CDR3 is TGTGCCAGCAGCTTCACACCGGGACTGGGGGGAGAGACCCAGTACTTC.

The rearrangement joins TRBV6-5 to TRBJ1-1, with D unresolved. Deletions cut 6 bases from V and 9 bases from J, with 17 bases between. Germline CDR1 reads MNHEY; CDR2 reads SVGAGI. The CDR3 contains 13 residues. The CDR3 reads CASSSGFQHKAFF. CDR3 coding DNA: TGTGCCAGCAGCTCCGGGTTCCAGCACAAAGCTTTCTTT.

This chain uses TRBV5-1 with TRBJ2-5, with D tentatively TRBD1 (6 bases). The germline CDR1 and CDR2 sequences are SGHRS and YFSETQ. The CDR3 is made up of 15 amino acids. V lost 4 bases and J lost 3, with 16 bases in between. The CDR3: CASSLRGPGEETQYF. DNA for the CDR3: TGCGCCAGCAGCCTCAGGGGCCCTGGGGAAGAGACCCAGTACTTC.

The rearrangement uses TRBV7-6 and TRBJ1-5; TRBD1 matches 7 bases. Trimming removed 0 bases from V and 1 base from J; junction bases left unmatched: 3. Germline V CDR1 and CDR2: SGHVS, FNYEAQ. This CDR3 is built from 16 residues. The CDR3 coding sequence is TGTGCCAGCAGCTTAGCCCCCAGGGGGAGCAATCAGCCCCAGCATTTT. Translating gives CASSLAPRGSNQPQHF. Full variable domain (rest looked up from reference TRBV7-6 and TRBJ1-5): GAGVSQSPRYKVTKRGQDVALRCDPISGHVSLYWYRQALGQGPEFLTYFNYEAQQDKSGLPNDRFSAERPEGSISTLTIQRTEQRDSAMYRCASSLAPRGSNQPQHFGDGTRLSIL.